This T cell receptor (beta chain) appears in the sequencing data of a study of T cell responses to AZD1222 COVID-19 vaccine. Turning to this clone: Its antigen is still unknown.

Findings and limits, study-wide: Unmutated variant regions are reportedly the target of nearly half of TCRs that are spike-specific. Following two doses of AZD1222, Spike-specific TCR breadth and depth rose. Clonal diversity was possibly underestimated; the donors were predominantly white British and more often female.

Only in-frame clones appear in the TCRdb table, and some are missing; sequencing was by immunoSEQ multiplex PCR. This table has 120,000 or so clones, 90% appearing once. The clonotype was recovered from an adult in good health. The source was peripheral blood, collected on day 0 of AZD1222 vaccination.

The CDR3 spells CASSYRRGEQYF. CDR3 coding DNA: TGTGCCAGCAGTTACCGGAGAGGGGAGCAGTACTTC. The rearrangement joins TRBV6-2 or TRBV6-3 to TRBJ2-7; D perhaps matches TRBD2 (5 bases). Germline-derived CDR1 and CDR2 are MNHEY and SVGEGT. This CDR3 spans 12 amino acids. V gave up 2 bases and J gave up 7 bases, with 9 bases separating them.